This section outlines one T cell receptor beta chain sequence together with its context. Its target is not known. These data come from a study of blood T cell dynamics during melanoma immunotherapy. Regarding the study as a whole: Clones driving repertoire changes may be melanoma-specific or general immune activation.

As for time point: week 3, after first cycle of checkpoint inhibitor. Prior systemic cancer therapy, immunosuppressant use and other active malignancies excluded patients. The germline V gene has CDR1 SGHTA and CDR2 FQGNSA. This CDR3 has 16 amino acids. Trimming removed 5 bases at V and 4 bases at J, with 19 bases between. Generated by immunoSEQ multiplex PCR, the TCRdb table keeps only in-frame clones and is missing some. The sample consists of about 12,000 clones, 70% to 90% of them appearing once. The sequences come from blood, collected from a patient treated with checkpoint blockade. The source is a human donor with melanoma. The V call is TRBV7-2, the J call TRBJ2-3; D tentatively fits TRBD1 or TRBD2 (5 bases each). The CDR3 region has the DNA TGTGCCAGCAGCGCACACCGGGACGGTGGGGCAGATACGCAGTATTTT. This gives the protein CASSAHRDGGADTQYF.